This T cell receptor (beta chain) is from a study of T-cell reconstitution after alpha-beta-depleted transplantation in children. Molecular barcoding with unique molecular identifiers was used for the TCRbeta library. TCRdb re-analysed the PCR reads in MiXCR, keeping a single row per CDR3 protein. Here the sample spans around 80,000 distinct CDR3 sequences, about a sixth being singletons. This clonotype was observed a few times. With 8 bases clipped from V and 2 bases from J, the junction kept 1 base outside the gene matches. The CDR3 spans 13 residues. Germline lookup yields CDR1 LNHDA and CDR2 SQIVND (reference sequence).

This chain links TRBV19 with TRBJ1-5; 9 positions match TRBD1. The clonotype was recovered from a male patient aged 2 to 9 who had a stem cell transplant for acute lymphoblastic leukemia, so the T cells may come from the graft donor. This specimen was PBMCs, mostly from graft donor cells, taken 360 days after TCRalphabeta/CD19-depleted stem cell transplant. This CDR3 reads CASGDRGNQPQHF. The CDR3 DNA sequence: TGTGCCAGTGGGGACAGGGGCAATCAGCCCCAGCATTTT.